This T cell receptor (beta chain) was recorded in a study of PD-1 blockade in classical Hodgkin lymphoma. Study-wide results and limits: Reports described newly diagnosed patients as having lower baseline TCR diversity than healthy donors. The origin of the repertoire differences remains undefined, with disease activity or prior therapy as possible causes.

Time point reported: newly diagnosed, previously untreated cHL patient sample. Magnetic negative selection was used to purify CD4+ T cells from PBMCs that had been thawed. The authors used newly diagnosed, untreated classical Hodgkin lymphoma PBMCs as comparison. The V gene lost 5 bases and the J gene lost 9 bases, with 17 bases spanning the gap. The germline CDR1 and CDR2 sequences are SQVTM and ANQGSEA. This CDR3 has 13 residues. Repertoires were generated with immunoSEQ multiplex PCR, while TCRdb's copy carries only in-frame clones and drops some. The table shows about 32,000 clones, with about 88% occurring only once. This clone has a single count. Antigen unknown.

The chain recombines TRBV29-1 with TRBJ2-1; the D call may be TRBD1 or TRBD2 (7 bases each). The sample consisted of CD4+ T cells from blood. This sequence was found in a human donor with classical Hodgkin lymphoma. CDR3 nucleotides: TGCAGCGTTCTTCGCAGGGGGGGAGTTGAGCAGTTCTTC. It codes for CSVLRRGGVEQFF.